This TCR beta chain was recorded in a study of tumor-infiltrating lymphocytes in localized non-small cell lung cancer. Points from the study as a whole: TCRbeta sequencing showed higher T cell infiltration in tumors than uninvolved lung.

Measured with immunoSEQ multiplex PCR; TCRdb has only the in-frame clones, and not every one. The sample holds about 15,000 clones, approximately 69% seen once. Per the germline V gene, CDR1 is SQVTM and CDR2 is ANQGSEA. The CDR3 is 14 residues long. With 6 bases removed from V and 6 bases from J, the gap between germline ends came to 18 bases. This clone was detected once. Antigen specificity is unknown. The V gene is TRBV29-1, the J gene TRBJ2-1, with a possible D match to TRBD2 (6 bases). Sequenced input: lung tumor tissue. The TCR originated in a human donor with non-small cell lung cancer. The DNA of the CDR3 is TGCAGCGTACTGACGGGGACTGGGCCCAATGAGCAGTTCTTC. Translation gives CSVLTGTGPNEQFF.